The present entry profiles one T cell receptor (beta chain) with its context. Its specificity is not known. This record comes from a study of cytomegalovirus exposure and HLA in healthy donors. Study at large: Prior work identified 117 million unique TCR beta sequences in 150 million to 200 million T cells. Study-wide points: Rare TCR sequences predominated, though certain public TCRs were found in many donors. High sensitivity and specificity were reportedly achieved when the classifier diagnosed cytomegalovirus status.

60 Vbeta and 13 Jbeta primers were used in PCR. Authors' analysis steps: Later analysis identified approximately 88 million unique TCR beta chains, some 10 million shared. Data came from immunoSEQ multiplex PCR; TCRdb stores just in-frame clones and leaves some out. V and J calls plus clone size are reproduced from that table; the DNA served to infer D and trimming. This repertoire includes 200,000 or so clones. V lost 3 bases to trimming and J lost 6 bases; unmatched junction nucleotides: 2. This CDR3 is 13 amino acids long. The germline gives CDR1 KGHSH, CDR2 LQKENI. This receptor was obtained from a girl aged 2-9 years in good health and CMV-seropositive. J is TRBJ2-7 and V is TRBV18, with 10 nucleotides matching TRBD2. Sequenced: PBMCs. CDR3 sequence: CASSPGTSVEQYF. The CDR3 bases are TGTGCCAGCTCACCTGGGACTAGCGTCGAGCAGTACTTC.